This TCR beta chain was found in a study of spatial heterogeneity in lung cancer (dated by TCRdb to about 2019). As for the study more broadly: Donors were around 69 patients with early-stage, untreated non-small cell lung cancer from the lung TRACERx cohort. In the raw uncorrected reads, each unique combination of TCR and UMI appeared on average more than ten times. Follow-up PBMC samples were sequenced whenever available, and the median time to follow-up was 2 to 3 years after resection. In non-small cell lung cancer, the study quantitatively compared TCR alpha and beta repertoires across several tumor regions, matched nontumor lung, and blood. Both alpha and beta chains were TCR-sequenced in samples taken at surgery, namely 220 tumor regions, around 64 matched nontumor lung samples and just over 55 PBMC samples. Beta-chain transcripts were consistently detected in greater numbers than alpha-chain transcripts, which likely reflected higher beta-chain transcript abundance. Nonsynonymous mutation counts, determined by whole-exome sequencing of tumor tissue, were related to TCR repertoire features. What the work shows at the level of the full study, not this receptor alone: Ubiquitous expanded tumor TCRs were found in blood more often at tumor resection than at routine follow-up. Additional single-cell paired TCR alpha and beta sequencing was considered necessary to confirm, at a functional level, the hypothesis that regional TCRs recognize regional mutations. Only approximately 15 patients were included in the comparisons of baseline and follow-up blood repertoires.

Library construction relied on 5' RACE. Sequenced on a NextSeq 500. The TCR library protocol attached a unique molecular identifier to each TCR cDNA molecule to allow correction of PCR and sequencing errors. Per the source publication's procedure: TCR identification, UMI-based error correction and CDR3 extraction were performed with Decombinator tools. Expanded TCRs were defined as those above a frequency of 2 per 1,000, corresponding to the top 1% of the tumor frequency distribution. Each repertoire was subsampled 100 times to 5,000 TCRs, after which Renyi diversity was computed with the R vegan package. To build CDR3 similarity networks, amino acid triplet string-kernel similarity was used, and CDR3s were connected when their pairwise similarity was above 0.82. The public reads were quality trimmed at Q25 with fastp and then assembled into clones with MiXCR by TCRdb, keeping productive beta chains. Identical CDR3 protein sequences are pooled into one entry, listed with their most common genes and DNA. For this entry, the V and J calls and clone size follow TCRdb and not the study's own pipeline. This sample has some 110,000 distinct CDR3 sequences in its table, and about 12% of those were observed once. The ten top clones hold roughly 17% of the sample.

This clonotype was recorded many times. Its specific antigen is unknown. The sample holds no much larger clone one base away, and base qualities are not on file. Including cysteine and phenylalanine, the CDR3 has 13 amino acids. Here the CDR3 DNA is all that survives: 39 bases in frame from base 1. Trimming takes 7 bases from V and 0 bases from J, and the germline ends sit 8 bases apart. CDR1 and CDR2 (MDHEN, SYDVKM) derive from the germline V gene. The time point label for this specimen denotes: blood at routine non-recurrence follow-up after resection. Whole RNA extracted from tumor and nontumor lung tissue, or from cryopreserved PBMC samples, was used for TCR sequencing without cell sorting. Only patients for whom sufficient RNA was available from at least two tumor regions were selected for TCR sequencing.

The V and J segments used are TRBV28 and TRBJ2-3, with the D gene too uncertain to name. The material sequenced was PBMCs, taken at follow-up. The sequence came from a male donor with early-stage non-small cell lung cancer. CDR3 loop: CASTQWSTDTQYF. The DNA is TGTGCCAGCACTCAGTGGAGCACAGATACGCAGTATTTT.